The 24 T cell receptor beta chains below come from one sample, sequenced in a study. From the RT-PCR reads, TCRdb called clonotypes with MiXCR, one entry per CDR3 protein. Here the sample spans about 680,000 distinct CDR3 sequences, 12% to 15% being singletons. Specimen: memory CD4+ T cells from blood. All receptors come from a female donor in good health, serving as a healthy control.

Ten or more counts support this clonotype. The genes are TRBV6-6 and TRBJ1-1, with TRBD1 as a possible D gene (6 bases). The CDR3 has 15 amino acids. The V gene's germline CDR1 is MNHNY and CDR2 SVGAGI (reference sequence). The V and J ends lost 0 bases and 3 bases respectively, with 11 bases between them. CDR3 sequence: CASSYSRGADTEAFF. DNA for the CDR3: TGTGCCAGCAGTTACTCTCGGGGGGCGGACACTGAAGCTTTCTTT.

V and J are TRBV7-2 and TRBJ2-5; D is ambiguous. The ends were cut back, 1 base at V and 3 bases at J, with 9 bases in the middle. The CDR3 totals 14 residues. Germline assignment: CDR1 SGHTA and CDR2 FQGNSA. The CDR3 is CASSLGVNKETQYF. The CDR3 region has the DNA TGTGCCAGCAGCTTAGGGGTTAATAAAGAGACCCAGTACTTC.

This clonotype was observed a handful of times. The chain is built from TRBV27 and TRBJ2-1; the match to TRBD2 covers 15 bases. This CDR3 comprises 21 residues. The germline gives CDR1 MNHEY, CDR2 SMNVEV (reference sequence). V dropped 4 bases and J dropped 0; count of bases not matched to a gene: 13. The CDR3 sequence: CASSSPPGLAGGPGSYNEQFF. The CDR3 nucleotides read TGTGCCAGCAGTTCCCCCCCCGGACTAGCGGGAGGGCCAGGCTCCTACAATGAGCAGTTCTTC.

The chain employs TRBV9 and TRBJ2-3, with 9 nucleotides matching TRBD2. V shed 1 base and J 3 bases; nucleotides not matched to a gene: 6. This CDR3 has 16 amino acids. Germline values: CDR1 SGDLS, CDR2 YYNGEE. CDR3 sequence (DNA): TGTGCCAGCAGCGTACGGGGTAGCGGGGGAACAGATACGCAGTATTTT. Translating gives CASSVRGSGGTDTQYF.

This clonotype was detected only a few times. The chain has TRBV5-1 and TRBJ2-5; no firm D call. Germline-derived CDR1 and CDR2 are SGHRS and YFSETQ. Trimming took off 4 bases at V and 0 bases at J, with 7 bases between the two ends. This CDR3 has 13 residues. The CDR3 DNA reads TGCGCCAGCAGCGCGGAGTACCAAGAGACCCAGTACTTC. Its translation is CASSAEYQETQYF.

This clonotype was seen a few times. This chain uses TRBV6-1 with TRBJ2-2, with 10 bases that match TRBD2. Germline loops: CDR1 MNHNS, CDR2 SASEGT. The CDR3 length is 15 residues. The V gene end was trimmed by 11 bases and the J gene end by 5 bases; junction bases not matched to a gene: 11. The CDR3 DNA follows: TGTGCCGCTGGGGCTAGCGGGAGAGGAACCGGGGAGCTGTTTTTT. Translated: CAAGASGRGTGELFF.

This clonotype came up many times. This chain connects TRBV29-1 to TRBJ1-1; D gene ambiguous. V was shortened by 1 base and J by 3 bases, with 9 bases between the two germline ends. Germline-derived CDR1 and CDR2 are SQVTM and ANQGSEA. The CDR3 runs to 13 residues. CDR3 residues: CSVEAQEDTEAFF. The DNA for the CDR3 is TGCAGCGTTGAAGCGCAGGAGGACACTGAAGCTTTCTTT.

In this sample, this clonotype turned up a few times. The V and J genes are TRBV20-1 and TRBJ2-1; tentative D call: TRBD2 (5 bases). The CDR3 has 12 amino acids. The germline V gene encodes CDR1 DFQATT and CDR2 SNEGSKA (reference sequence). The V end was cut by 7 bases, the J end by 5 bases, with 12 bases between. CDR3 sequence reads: CSGSGLNNEQFF. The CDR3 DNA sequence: TGCAGTGGGAGCGGATTAAACAATGAGCAGTTCTTC.

CDR3 in amino acids: CASSFSRPGGRPYGYTF. CDR3 DNA: TGTGCCAGCAGTTTTTCGCGGCCAGGGGGGCGTCCGTATGGCTACACCTTC. The chain employs TRBV28 and TRBJ1-2, with 7 bases fitting TRBD1. The CDR3 totals 17 residues. With 3 bases clipped from V and 5 bases from J, the junction kept 15 bases outside the gene matches. Germline V gene data show CDR1 as MDHEN and CDR2 as SYDVKM.

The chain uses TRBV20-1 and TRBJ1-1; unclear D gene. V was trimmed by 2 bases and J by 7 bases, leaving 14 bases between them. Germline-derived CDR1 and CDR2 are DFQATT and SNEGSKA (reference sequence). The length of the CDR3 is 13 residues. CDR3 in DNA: TGCAGTGCTAGATACCCCGAGATCTTTGAAGCTTTCTTT. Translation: CSARYPEIFEAFF.

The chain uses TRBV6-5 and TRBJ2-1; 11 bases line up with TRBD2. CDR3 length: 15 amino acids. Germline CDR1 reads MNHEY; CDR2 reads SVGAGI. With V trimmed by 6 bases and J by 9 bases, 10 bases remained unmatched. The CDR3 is CASSTLAGGGGEQFF. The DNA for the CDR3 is TGTGCCAGCAGCACCTTAGCGGGAGGGGGTGGTGAGCAGTTCTTC.

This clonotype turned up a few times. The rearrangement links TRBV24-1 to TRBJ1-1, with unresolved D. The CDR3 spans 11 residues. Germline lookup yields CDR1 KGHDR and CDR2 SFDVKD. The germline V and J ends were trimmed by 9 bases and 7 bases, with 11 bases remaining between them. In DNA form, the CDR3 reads TGTGCCACCTCGGACCGAGTTGAAGCTTTCTTT. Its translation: CATSDRVEAFF.

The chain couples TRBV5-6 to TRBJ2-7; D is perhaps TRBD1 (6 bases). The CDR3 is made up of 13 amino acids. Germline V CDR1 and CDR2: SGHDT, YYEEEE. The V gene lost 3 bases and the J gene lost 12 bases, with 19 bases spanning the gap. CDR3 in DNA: TGTGCCAGCAGCTCGAGGGGACACCCCAACAGGTACTTC. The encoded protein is CASSSRGHPNRYF.

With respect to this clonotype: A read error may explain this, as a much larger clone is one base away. The CDR3 region is CSATNSNIYGYTF. CDR3 DNA: TGCAGTGCCACGAACAGCAACATCTATGGCTACACCTTC. The V and J genes are TRBV20-1 and TRBJ1-2; the D is unclear. Germline V gene data show CDR1 as DFQATT and CDR2 as SNEGSKA (reference sequence). This CDR3 has 13 amino acids. The V end lost 6 bases, the J end lost 4 bases, and 15 bases lay between the germline ends.

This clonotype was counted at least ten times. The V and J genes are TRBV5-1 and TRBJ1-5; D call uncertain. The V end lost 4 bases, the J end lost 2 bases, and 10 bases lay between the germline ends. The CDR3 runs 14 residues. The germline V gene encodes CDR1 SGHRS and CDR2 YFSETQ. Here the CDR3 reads CASSPRAGNQPQHF. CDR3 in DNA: TGCGCCAGCAGCCCACGGGCCGGCAATCAGCCCCAGCATTTT.

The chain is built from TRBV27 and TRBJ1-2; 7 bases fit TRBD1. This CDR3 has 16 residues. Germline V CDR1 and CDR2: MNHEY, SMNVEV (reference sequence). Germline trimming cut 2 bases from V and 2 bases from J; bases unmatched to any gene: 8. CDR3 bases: TGTGCCAGCAGTTTACGGGCCCTACAGGGGAACTATGGCTACACCTTC. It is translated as CASSLRALQGNYGYTF.

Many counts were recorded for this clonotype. In DNA, the CDR3 is TGTGCCAGCAGCCAACGGACTAGCCGAACTGTAGATACGCAGTATTTT. Translating gives CASSQRTSRTVDTQYF. The V and J genes are TRBV7-2 and TRBJ2-3; 8 nucleotides line up with TRBD2. The CDR3 runs to 16 residues. Germline loops: CDR1 SGHTA, CDR2 FQGNSA. Germline trimming cut 5 bases from V and 5 bases from J; bases unmatched to any gene: 12.

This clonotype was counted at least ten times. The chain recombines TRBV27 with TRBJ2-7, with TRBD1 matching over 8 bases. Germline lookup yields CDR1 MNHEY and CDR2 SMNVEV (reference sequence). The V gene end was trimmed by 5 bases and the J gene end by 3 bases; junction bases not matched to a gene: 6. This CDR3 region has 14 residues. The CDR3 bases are TGTGCCAGCAGTCACGGACAGGGCGGCTACGAGCAGTACTTC. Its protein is CASSHGQGGYEQYF.

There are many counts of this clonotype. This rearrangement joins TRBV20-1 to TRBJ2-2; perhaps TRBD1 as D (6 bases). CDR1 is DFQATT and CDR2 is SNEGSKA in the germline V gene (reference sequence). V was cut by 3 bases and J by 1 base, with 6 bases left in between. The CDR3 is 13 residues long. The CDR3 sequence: CSASRGNTGELFF. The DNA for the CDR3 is TGCAGTGCTAGCAGGGGGAACACCGGGGAGCTGTTTTTT.

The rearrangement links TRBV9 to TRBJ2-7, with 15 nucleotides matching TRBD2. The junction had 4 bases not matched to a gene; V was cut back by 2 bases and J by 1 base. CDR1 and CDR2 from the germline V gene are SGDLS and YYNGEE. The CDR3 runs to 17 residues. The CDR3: CASSVGLAGGFSYEQYF. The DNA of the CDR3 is TGTGCCAGCAGCGTGGGACTAGCGGGAGGCTTTTCCTACGAGCAGTACTTC.

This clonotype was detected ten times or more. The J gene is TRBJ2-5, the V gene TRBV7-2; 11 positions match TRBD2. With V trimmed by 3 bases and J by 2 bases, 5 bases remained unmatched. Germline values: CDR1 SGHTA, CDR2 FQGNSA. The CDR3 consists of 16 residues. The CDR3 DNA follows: TGTGCCAGCAGCTTTGTTTCTAGCGGGGGGCAAGAGACCCAGTACTTC. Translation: CASSFVSSGGQETQYF.

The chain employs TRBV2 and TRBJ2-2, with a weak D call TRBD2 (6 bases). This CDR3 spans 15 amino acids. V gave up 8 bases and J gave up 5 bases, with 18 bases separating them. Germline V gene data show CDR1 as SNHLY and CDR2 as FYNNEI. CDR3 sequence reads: CASVSSGRTTGELFF. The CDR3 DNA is TGTGCCAGCGTGAGTTCCGGGAGAACTACCGGGGAGCTGTTTTTT.

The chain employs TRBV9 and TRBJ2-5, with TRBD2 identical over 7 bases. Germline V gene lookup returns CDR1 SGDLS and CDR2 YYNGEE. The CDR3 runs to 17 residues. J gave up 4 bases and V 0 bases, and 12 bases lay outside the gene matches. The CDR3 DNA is TGTGCCAGCAGCGTAGGGGGGGGAAACGGGAAGGGAGAGACCCAGTACTTC. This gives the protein CASSVGGGNGKGETQYF.

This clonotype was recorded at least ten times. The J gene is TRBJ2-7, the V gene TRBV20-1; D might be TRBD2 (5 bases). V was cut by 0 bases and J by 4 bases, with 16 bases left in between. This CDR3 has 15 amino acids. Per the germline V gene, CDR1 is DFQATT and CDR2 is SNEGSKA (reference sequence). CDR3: CSAREPRGSRYEQYF. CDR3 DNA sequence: TGCAGTGCTAGAGAACCCCGCGGGTCGAGATACGAGCAGTACTTC.